Below, 28 T cell receptor beta chains from the same sample are listed, as sequenced in a study of radiation and T cells in renal cell carcinoma. The time point denotes: blood 4 weeks post-SBRT, at nephrectomy. Treatment given: 15 Gy SBRT to primary tumor, nephrectomy 4 weeks later. The repertoire was sequenced with immunoSEQ multiplex PCR; TCRdb's copy has only in-frame clones and lacks some. Of about 78,000 clones listed, roughly nine tenths are singletons. The source material was blood, sampled from a patient whose treatment included radiotherapy and nephrectomy. The origin of the receptors is a woman between 70 and 85 years old with renal cell carcinoma.

CDR3: CASSAPDRSYNEQFF. CDR3 bases: TGTGCCAGTAGCGCACCGGACAGGTCCTACAATGAGCAGTTCTTC. V and J are TRBV19 and TRBJ2-1, with TRBD1 identical over 7 bases. V lost 6 bases and J lost 1; bases outside the gene matches: 6. The CDR3 is made up of 15 amino acids. Germline CDR1 and CDR2: LNHDA and SQIVND (reference sequence).

The genes are TRBV19 and TRBJ2-4; 9 positions match TRBD2. Germline V gives CDR1 LNHDA, CDR2 SQIVND (reference sequence). This CDR3 is built from 13 residues. V was pared by 10 bases and J by 8 bases, with 9 bases of the junction left unmatched. The CDR3 loop reads CATPGLASDIQYF. For the CDR3, the DNA is TGTGCCACCCCGGGACTAGCATCTGACATTCAGTACTTC.

This clone has a single count. The chain couples TRBV9 to TRBJ2-3; a weak D match, TRBD2 (6 bases). In germline, CDR1 is SGDLS, CDR2 YYNGEE. There are 12 residues in the CDR3. V lost 2 bases and J lost 10, with 11 bases in between. This chain's CDR3 is CASSVGGMAQYF. CDR3 sequence (DNA): TGTGCCAGCAGCGTCGGAGGGATGGCGCAGTATTTT.

This chain joins TRBV5-4 and TRBJ2-5; TRBD1 matches at 7 bases. CDR1 is SGHNT, CDR2 YYREEE, per germline (reference sequence). V shed 4 bases, J shed 2 bases, and the junction held 2 bases outside the gene matches. The CDR3 has 13 amino acids. This chain's CDR3 is CASSRDRQETQYF. The CDR3 nucleotides are TGTGCCAGCAGCAGGGACAGACAAGAGACCCAGTACTTC.

The chain uses TRBV5-1 and TRBJ1-2, with 9 bases matching TRBD1. Per germline, CDR1 SGHRS and CDR2 YFSETQ. V lost 6 bases, J lost 7 bases, and 10 bases stayed unmatched. CDR3 length equals 14 residues. CDR3 in amino acids: CASTITGGSGGYTF. Written as DNA, the CDR3 is TGCGCCAGCACCATTACAGGGGGCTCGGGTGGCTACACCTTC.

The chain employs TRBV7-2 and TRBJ1-5, with D possibly being TRBD1 (5 bases). The length of the CDR3 is 16 residues. The V end lost 1 base, the J end lost 0 bases, and 10 bases lay between the germline ends. Per germline, CDR1 SGHTA and CDR2 FQGNSA. The DNA of the CDR3 is TGTGCCAGCAGCTTAGGCGGGGGGAATAGCAATCAGCCCCAGCATTTT. Amino acids: CASSLGGGNSNQPQHF.

This chain uses TRBV30 with TRBJ1-6; the match to TRBD1 covers 9 bases. Looked up from germline, CDR1 is GTSNPN and CDR2 is SVGIG (reference sequence). V gave up 2 bases and J gave up 3 bases; unmatched junction bases: 8. This CDR3 is built from 17 residues. CDR3 sequence (DNA): TGTGCCTGGAGTATCGACAGGGGGACAAACTATAATTCACCCCTCCACTTT. Protein: CAWSIDRGTNYNSPLHF.

CDR3 loop: CASSLVGSRAPKADTQYF. The CDR3 nucleotides read TGTGCCAGCAGCTTGGTGGGGTCGCGGGCCCCCAAAGCAGATACGCAGTATTTT. The rearrangement joins TRBV5-8 to TRBJ2-3; maybe TRBD2 (5 bases). V was trimmed by 0 bases and J by 4 bases, leaving 21 bases between them. Germline V CDR1 and CDR2: SGHTS, YDEGEE. The CDR3 extends over 18 amino acids. Full variable domain (remainder filled in from reference TRBV5-8 and TRBJ2-3): EAGVTQSPTHLIKTRGQQATLRCSPISGHTSVYWYQQALGLGLQFLLWYDEGEERNRGNFPPRFSGRQFPNYSSELNVNALELEDSALYLCASSLVGSRAPKADTQYFGPGTRLTVL.

J is TRBJ2-2 and V is TRBV6-5, with D unclear. CDR1 is MNHEY, CDR2 SVGAGI, per germline. The CDR3 runs to 13 residues. V lost 0 bases to trimming and J lost 5 bases, with 4 bases between them. CDR3 sequence (DNA): TGTGCCAGCAGTTACTCAAGAACCGGGGAGCTGTTTTTT. The encoded protein is CASSYSRTGELFF.

The J gene is TRBJ2-7, the V gene TRBV6-6; TRBD2 aligns across 8 bases. Per the germline V gene, CDR1 is MNHNY and CDR2 is SVGAGI (reference sequence). CDR3 length: 16 amino acids. V lost 5 bases and J lost 2; bases outside the gene matches: 11. CDR3 coding DNA: TGTGCCAGCAGTCCCCGTGATAGCGGGGACGCCTACGAGCAGTACTTC. This codes for CASSPRDSGDAYEQYF.

The gene calls are TRBV6-1 and TRBJ2-3; 7 positions agree with TRBD2. Germline V gene lookup returns CDR1 MNHNS and CDR2 SASEGT. V dropped 6 bases and J dropped 6; count of bases not matched to a gene: 6. The CDR3 has 13 amino acids. As DNA, the CDR3 is TGTGCCAGCAGCCCAACGCGGGGGGATACGCAGTATTTT. This codes for CASSPTRGDTQYF.

This rearrangement joins TRBV2 to TRBJ1-4, with a tentative D call TRBD1 (5 bases). With 6 bases removed from V and 8 bases from J, the gap between germline ends came to 16 bases. The CDR3 contains 14 residues. Per the germline V gene, CDR1 is SNHLY and CDR2 is FYNNEI. CDR3 DNA sequence: TGTGCCAGCAGATACGGGGCGTCGGGAGAAAAACTGTTTTTT. This translates into CASRYGASGEKLFF.

The V and J genes are TRBV19 and TRBJ1-5; 7 bases match TRBD1. V gave up 3 bases and J gave up 0 bases; unmatched junction bases: 11. The CDR3 sequence is 18 residues long. Germline CDR1 LNHDA, CDR2 SQIVND (reference sequence). This CDR3 is CASSIQQGHINSNQPQHF. The CDR3 DNA reads as TGTGCCAGTAGTATTCAACAGGGGCACATCAATAGCAATCAGCCCCAGCATTTT.

This clone was picked up one time. The chain uses TRBV5-4 and TRBJ2-4; 7 nucleotides match TRBD2. The ends lost 0 bases at V and 1 base at J; junction bases unmatched: 7. Looked up from germline, CDR1 is SGHNT and CDR2 is YYREEE (reference sequence). The CDR3 runs to 17 residues. The CDR3 nucleotides are TGTGCCAGCAGCTTGGCCGGGGGGTTGGGGGCCAAAAACATTCAGTACTTC. Residues: CASSLAGGLGAKNIQYF.

This clone has just one count. The V and J genes are TRBV18 and TRBJ1-6; maybe TRBD1 (5 bases). Trimming took 3 bases from V and 7 from J, leaving 10 bases between them. The V gene's germline CDR1 is KGHSH and CDR2 LQKENI. There are 14 residues in the CDR3. The DNA of the CDR3 is TGTGCCAGCTCACCGACAGAGTCGAATTCACCCCTCCACTTT. It translates to CASSPTESNSPLHF.

In its sample, this clone was seen a few times. The rearrangement links TRBV30 to TRBJ1-1, with D tentatively TRBD1 (6 bases). V gave up 5 bases and J gave up 3 bases, with 13 bases separating them. Germline V gene lookup returns CDR1 GTSNPN and CDR2 SVGIG (reference sequence). The CDR3 has 13 residues. CDR3 in DNA: TGTGCCTGGCAGGGGTCTATAGACACTGAAGCTTTCTTT. It specifies CAWQGSIDTEAFF.

The chain employs TRBV6-1 and TRBJ1-5; D is unresolved. CDR3 length equals 12 residues. V lost 5 bases to trimming and J lost 5 bases, with 7 bases between them. Germline CDR1 is MNHNS and CDR2 is SASEGT. The CDR3 loop is CASSSKYQPQHF. The CDR3 coding sequence is TGTGCCAGCAGTTCCAAGTATCAGCCCCAGCATTTT.

A single count supports this clone. The V and J genes are TRBV28 and TRBJ2-5; 8 bases agree with TRBD2. CDR1 is MDHEN and CDR2 is SYDVKM in the germline V gene. V lost 5 bases and J lost 2; bases outside the gene matches: 7. The CDR3 is 15 amino acids. The DNA of the CDR3 is TGTGCCAGCAGTCCCGGGACTAGGAAACAAGAGACCCAGTACTTC. Its translation: CASSPGTRKQETQYF.

The chain couples TRBV29-1 to TRBJ2-1; D possibly corresponds to TRBD1 (5 bases). Per germline, CDR1 SQVTM and CDR2 ANQGSEA. CDR3 length: 12 residues. DNA for the CDR3: TGCAGTGCTCCTTGGGGCCACAATGAGCAGTTCTTC. It translates to CSAPWGHNEQFF.

This rearrangement joins TRBV9 to TRBJ1-1; D is perhaps TRBD1 (5 bases). Per germline, CDR1 SGDLS and CDR2 YYNGEE. This CDR3 spans 15 amino acids. Trimming stripped 3 bases from V and 3 bases from J, with 15 bases between. CDR3 amino acids: CASSALAGGYTEAFF. The CDR3 coding sequence is TGTGCCAGCAGCGCCCTGGCGGGGGGTTACACTGAAGCTTTCTTT.

V is TRBV19 and J is TRBJ1-5; D is undetermined. The germline CDR1 and CDR2 sequences are LNHDA and SQIVND (reference sequence). The CDR3 has 16 residues. V lost 0 bases and J 3 bases, leaving 12 bases between the germline ends. The CDR3 spells CASSIDSRLPNQPQHF. Here the CDR3 DNA reads TGTGCCAGTAGTATAGACTCACGACTTCCCAATCAGCCCCAGCATTTT.

The rearrangement joins TRBV4-1 to TRBJ2-2, with 8 bases fitting TRBD2. With 0 bases clipped from V and 7 bases from J, the junction kept 13 bases outside the gene matches. Germline V gene sequence: CDR1 MGHRA, CDR2 YSYEKL. The CDR3 loop spans 18 amino acids. The CDR3 here is CASSQDGLAGVPGGELFF. CDR3 nucleotide sequence: TGCGCCAGCAGCCAAGACGGGCTAGCGGGTGTTCCGGGCGGGGAGCTGTTTTTT.

The chain couples TRBV4-2 to TRBJ2-1, with 7 bases identical to TRBD1. CDR3 length equals 17 residues. The germline V gene encodes CDR1 LGHNA and CDR2 YNFKEQ. The V and J ends lost 4 bases and 2 bases, in that order; junction bases with no gene match: 11. The CDR3 protein is CASSPTVDRATYNEQFF. CDR3 in DNA: TGTGCCAGCAGCCCGACCGTTGACAGGGCAACCTACAATGAGCAGTTCTTC.

V gene TRBV7-6 combines with J gene TRBJ2-3; tentative D call: TRBD2 (7 bases). CDR3 length: 17 residues. Germline values: CDR1 SGHVS, CDR2 FNYEAQ. Trimming pared 2 bases from V and 0 bases from J, leaving 15 bases between. The CDR3 coding sequence is TGTGCCAGCAGCTTACGGGGGGCCATTCCTAGCACAGATACGCAGTATTTT. It codes for CASSLRGAIPSTDTQYF.

J is TRBJ2-3 and V is TRBV28; possibly TRBD2 for D (7 bases). The CDR3 loop spans 15 amino acids. V was clipped by 8 bases and J by 5 bases, with 20 bases between them. CDR1 is MDHEN and CDR2 is SYDVKM in the germline V gene. The CDR3 DNA sequence: TGTGCCAGCCGGCTAGGGGGGGCCCTTTTAGATACGCAGTATTTT. Translated, it gives CASRLGGALLDTQYF.

The chain combines TRBV7-9 with TRBJ2-2; D possibly corresponds to TRBD1 (6 bases). The CDR3 length is 12 residues. The germline gives CDR1 SEHNR, CDR2 FQNEAQ (reference sequence). V was cut by 5 bases and J by 5 bases, with 6 bases left in between. This chain's CDR3 is CASSRGTGELFF. The CDR3 DNA sequence: TGTGCCAGCAGCAGGGGGACCGGGGAGCTGTTTTTT.

This clone has a single count. V gene TRBV27 combines with J gene TRBJ2-7; 8 bases are shared with TRBD1. Germline values: CDR1 MNHEY, CDR2 SMNVEV (reference sequence). The V gene end was trimmed by 2 bases and the J gene end by 2 bases; junction bases not matched to a gene: 11. The CDR3 loop spans 17 amino acids. CDR3 in amino acids: CASSLVWTGRSTYEQYF. The DNA for the CDR3 is TGTGCCAGCAGTTTAGTGTGGACAGGGAGGTCTACCTACGAGCAGTACTTC.

This sequence joins TRBV9 and TRBJ1-5, with D hard to call. V lost 3 bases and J 4 bases, leaving 11 bases between the germline ends. Germline lookup yields CDR1 SGDLS and CDR2 YYNGEE. This CDR3 has 14 residues. CDR3 sequence reads: CASSALDKNQPQHF. CDR3 sequence (DNA): TGTGCCAGCAGCGCGCTCGACAAAAATCAGCCCCAGCATTTT.